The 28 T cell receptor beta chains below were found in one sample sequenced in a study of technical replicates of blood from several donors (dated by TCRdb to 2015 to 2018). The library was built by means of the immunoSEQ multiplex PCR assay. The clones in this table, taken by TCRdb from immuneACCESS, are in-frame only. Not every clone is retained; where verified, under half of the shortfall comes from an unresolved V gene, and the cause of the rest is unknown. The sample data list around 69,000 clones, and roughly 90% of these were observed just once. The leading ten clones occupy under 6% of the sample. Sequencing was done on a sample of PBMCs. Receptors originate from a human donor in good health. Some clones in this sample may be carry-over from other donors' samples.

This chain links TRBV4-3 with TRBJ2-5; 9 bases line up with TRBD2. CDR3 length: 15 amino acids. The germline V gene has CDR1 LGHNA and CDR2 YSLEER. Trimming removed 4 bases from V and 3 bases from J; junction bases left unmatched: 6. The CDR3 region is CASSRGTSSKETQYF. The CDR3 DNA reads TGCGCCAGCAGCCGCGGGACTAGCTCAAAAGAGACCCAGTACTTC.

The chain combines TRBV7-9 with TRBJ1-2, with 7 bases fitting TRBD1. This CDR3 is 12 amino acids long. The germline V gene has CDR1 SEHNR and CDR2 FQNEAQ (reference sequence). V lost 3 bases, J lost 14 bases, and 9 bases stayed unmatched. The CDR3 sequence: CASSLEQGKSTF. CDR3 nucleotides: TGTGCCAGCAGCTTGGAACAGGGGAAGAGTACCTTC.

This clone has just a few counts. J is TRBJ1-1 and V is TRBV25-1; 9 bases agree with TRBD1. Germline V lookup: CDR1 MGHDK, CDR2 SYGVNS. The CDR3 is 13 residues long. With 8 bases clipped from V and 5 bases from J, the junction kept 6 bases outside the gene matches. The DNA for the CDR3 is TGTGCCAGCGGGGGACAGGGAGGGACTGAAGCTTTCTTT. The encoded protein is CASGGQGGTEAFF.

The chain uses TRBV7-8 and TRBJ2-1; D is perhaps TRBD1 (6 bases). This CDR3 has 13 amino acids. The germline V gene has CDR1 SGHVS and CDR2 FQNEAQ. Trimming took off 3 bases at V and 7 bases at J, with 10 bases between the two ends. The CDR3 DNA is TGTGCCAGCAGCTTCGGGCAGGGGAATGAGCAGTTCTTC. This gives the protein CASSFGQGNEQFF.

The CDR3, as DNA: TGTGCCAGCAGCTTTAACAGGGGGAGCTCCTACAATGAGCAGTTCTTC. Amino acids: CASSFNRGSSYNEQFF. The chain recombines TRBV5-5 with TRBJ2-1, with TRBD1 matching 8 bases. Trimming took 2 bases from V and 0 from J; bases not matched to a gene: 4. From germline, CDR1 is SGHKS and CDR2 YYEKEE (reference sequence). The CDR3 has 16 amino acids.

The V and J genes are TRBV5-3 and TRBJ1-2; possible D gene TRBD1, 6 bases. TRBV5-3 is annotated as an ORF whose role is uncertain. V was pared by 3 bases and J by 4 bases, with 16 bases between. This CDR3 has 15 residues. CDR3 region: CARSSGTDRSYGYTF. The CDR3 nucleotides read TGTGCCAGAAGCTCGGGGACGGACAGATCCTATGGCTACACCTTC.

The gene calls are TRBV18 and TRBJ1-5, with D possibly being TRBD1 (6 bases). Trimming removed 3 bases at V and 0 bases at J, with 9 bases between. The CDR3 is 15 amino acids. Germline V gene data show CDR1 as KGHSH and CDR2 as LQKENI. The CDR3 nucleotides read TGTGCCAGCTCACCCGACAGGTATAGCAATCAGCCCCAGCATTTT. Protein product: CASSPDRYSNQPQHF.

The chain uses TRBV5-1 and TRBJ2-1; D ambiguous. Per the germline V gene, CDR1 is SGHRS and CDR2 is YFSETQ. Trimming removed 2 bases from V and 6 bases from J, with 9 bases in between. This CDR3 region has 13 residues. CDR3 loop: CASSFIVTNEQFF. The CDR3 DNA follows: TGCGCCAGCAGCTTTATAGTAACCAATGAGCAGTTCTTC. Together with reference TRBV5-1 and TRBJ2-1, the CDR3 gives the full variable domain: KAGVTQTPRYLIKTRGQQVTLSCSPISGHRSVSWYQQTPGQGLQFLFEYFSETQRNKGNFPGRFSGRQFSNSRSEMNVSTLELGDSALYLCASSFIVTNEQFFGPGTRLTVL.

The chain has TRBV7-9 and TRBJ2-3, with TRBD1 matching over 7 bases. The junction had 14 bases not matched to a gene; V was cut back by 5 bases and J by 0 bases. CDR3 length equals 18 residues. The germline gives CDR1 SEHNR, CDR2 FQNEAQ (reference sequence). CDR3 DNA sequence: TGTGCCAGCAGCACGACAGGGCTGTGGGAAGCTAGCACAGATACGCAGTATTTT. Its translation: CASSTTGLWEASTDTQYF.

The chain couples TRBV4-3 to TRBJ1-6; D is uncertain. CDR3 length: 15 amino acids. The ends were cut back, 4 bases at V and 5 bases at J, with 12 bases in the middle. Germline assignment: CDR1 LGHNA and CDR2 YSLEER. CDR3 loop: CASSLMYGNNSPLHF. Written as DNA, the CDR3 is TGCGCCAGCAGCCTCATGTACGGGAATAATTCACCCCTCCACTTT.

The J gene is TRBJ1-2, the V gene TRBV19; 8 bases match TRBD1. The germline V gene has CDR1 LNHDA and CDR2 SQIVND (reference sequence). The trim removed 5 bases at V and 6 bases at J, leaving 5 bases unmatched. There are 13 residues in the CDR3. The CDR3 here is CASSPDRVHGYTF. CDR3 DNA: TGTGCCAGTAGTCCGGACAGGGTACATGGCTACACCTTC.

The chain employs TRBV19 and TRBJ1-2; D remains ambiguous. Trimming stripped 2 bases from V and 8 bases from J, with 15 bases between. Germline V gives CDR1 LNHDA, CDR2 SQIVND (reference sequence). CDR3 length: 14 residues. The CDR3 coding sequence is TGTGCCAGTAGTATAACCGGGGTATCATGCGGCTACACCTTC. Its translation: CASSITGVSCGYTF.

The CDR3 loop is CASRVTRGTNYGYTF. CDR3 nucleotide sequence: TGTGCCAGCAGAGTTACCAGGGGAACCAACTATGGCTACACCTTC. The V gene is TRBV2, the J gene TRBJ1-2; tentative D call: TRBD1 (6 bases). CDR1 SNHLY and CDR2 FYNNEI come from the germline V gene. The CDR3 totals 15 residues. Trimming stripped 6 bases from V and 2 bases from J, with 16 bases between.

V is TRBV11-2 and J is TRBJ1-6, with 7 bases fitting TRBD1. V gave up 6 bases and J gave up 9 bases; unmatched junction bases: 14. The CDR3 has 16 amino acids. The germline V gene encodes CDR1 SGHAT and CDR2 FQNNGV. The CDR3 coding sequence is TGTGCCAGCAGGCGGACAGGCGCTGATTATCGTTCACCCCTCCACTTT. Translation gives CASRRTGADYRSPLHF.

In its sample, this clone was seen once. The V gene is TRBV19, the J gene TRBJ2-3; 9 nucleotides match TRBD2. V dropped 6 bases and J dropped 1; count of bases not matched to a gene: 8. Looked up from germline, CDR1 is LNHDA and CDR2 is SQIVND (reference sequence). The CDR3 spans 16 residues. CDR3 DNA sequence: TGTGCCAGTAGGCCGTCAGGACTAGCGCGCACAGATACGCAGTATTTT. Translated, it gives CASRPSGLARTDTQYF.

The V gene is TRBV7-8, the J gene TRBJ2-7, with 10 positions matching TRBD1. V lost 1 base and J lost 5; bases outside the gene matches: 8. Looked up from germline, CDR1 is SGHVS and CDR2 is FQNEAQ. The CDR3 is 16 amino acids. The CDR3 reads CASSLEPGQGFNEQYF. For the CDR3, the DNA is TGTGCCAGCAGCTTAGAGCCGGGACAGGGGTTTAACGAGCAGTACTTC.

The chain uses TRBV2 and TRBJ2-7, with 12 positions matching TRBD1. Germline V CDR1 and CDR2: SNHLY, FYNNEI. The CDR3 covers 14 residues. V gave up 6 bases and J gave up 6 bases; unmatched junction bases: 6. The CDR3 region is CASRGGQGAVEQYF. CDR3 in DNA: TGTGCCAGCAGGGGGGGACAGGGGGCCGTCGAGCAGTACTTC.

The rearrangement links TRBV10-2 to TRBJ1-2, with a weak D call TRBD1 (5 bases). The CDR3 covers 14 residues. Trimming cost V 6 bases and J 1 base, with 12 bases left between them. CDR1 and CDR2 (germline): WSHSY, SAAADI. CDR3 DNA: TGCGCCAGCAGACACCCGACAGATAACTATGGCTACACCTTC. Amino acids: CASRHPTDNYGYTF.

In DNA form, the CDR3 reads TGTGCCAGCAGCCCCCTGGGACTAGCGGGGGAGTCCGAGCAGTACTTC. Residues: CASSPLGLAGESEQYF. The chain recombines TRBV4-2 with TRBJ2-7; 14 bases are shared with TRBD2. Germline-derived CDR1 and CDR2 are LGHNA and YNFKEQ. This CDR3 comprises 16 residues. J gave up 6 bases and V 4 bases, and 8 bases lay outside the gene matches.

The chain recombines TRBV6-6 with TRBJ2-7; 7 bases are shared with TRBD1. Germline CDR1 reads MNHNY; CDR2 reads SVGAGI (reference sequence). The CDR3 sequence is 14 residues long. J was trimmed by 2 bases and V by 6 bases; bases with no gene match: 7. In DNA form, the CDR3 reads TGTGCCAGCAGAAACAGGGGTTCACCCTACGAGCAGTACTTC. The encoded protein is CASRNRGSPYEQYF.

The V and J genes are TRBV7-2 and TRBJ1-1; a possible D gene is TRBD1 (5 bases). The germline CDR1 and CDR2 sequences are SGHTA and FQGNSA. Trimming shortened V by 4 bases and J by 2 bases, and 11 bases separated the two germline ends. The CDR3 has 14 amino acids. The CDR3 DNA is TGTGCCAGCAGCTCGAGCGGGGGAAACACTGAAGCTTTCTTT. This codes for CASSSSGGNTEAFF.

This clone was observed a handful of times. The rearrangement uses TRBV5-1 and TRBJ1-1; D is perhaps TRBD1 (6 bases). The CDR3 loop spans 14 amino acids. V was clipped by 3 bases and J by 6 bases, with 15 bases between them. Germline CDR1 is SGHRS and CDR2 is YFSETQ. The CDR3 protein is CASSSKVGGPEAFF. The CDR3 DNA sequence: TGCGCCAGCAGCTCCAAAGTAGGGGGACCTGAAGCTTTCTTT. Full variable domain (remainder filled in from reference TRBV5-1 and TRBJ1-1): KAGVTQTPRYLIKTRGQQVTLSCSPISGHRSVSWYQQTPGQGLQFLFEYFSETQRNKGNFPGRFSGRQFSNSRSEMNVSTLELGDSALYLCASSSKVGGPEAFFGQGTRLTVV.

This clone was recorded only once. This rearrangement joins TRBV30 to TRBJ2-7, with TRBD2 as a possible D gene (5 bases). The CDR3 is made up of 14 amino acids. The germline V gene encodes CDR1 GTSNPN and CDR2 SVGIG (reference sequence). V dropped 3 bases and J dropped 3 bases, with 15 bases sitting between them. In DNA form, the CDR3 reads TGTGCCTGGAGGCGATCGGGAACGAGCTACGAGCAGTACTTC. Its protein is CAWRRSGTSYEQYF. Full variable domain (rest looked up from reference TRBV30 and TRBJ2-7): SQTIHQWPATLVQPVGSPLSLECTVEGTSNPNLYWYRQAAGRGLQLLFYSVGIGQISSEVPQNLSASRPQDRQFILSSKKLLLSDSGFYLCAWRRSGTSYEQYFGPGTRLTVT.

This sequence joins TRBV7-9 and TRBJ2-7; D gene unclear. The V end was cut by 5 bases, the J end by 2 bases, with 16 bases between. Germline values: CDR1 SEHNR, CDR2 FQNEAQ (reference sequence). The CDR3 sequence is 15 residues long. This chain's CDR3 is CASSPGTAFPYEQYF. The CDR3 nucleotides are TGTGCCAGCAGCCCAGGTACAGCCTTTCCCTACGAGCAGTACTTC.

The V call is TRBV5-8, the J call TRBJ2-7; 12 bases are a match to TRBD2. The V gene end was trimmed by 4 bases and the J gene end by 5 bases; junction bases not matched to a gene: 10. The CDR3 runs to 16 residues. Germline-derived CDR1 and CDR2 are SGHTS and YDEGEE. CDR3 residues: CASSRPTSGRNHEQYF. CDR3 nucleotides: TGTGCCAGCAGCCGACCGACTAGCGGGAGAAACCACGAGCAGTACTTC.

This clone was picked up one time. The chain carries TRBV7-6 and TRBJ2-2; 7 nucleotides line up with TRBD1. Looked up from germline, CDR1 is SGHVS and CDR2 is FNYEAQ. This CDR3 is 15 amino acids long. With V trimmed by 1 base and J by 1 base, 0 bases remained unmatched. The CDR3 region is CASSLGTGNTGELFF. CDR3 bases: TGTGCCAGCAGCTTAGGGACAGGGAACACCGGGGAGCTGTTTTTT.

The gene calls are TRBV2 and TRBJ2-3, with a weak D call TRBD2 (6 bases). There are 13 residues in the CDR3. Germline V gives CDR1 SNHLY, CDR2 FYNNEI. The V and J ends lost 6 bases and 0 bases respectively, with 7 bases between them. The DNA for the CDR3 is TGTGCCAGCAGAGGGACTAGCACAGATACGCAGTATTTT. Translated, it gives CASRGTSTDTQYF. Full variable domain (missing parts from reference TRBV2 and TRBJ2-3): EPEVTQTPSHQVTQMGQEVILRCVPISNHLYFYWYRQILGQKVEFLVSFYNNEISEKSEIFDDQFSVERPDGSNFTLKIRSTKLEDSAMYFCASRGTSTDTQYFGPGTRLTVL.

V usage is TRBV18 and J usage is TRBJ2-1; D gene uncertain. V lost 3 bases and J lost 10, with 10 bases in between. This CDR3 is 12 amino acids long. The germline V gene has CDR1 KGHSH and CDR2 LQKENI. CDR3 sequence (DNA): TGTGCCAGCTCACCTGACAACTGGGAGCAGTTCTTC. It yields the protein CASSPDNWEQFF.